This entry is about one TCR beta chain. This entry comes from a study of shared clonotypes between healthy human individuals. Memory CD4+ cells were the fraction left after CD45RA+ naive selection. Profiling relied on immunoSEQ multiplex PCR, and the TCRdb table lists in-frame clones only, not all of them. The sample has millions of clones; approximately 95% are singletons. The source material was naive CD4+ T cells from PBMCs. Subset described: CD45RA+ positively selected. This clonotype was sampled from a man aged 18 to 35 in good health. Some clones in this sample may be carry-over from other donors' samples.

The CDR3, as DNA: TGTGCCAGCAGTTTATTGCCTGAAGTGGGCGAGTACTTC. Encoded protein: CASSLLPEVGEYF. V is TRBV28 and J is TRBJ2-7, with D hard to call. In germline, CDR1 is MDHEN, CDR2 SYDVKM. V shed 1 base and J shed 11 bases, with 15 bases lying between them. This CDR3 spans 13 amino acids.